The clone carrying this T cell receptor beta chain was detected ten times or more. Its antigen is unknown. With the read ending 3 residues before the CDR3 end, the germline J gene is used to fill in that end. The record originates from a study of T cell clonality in common variable immunodeficiency. Study outcomes and limitations: CVID subjects showed higher TCRbeta clonality than healthy controls.

V was trimmed by 6 bases and J by 5 bases, leaving 17 bases between them. Germline loops: CDR1 SGHAT, CDR2 FQNNGV. The CDR3 runs 14 residues. Sequencing input was equivalent genomic DNA from CVID and controls. Using immunoSEQ multiplex PCR, the repertoire was profiled, and TCRdb retains in-frame clones only, with some absent. This sample has over 40,000 clones, each found more than once. The chain joins TRBV11-2 to TRBJ2-7; a weak D match, TRBD1 (5 bases). The TCR originated in a person aged 18 to 75 in good health. Sequencing used peripheral blood mononuclear cells. The sequenced CDR3 bases are TGTGCCAGCAGTTTACTGGGCAGGGTCCACGAG. As protein: CASSLLGRVHE. The whole CDR3 is CASSLLGRVHEQYF.